The 26 T cell receptor beta chains presented below share a single source sample, sequenced in a study of regulatory T cells in long-lasting Graves disease. As to time point: newly diagnosed GD, antithyroid drugs for less than 3 months. From PBMCs, RNA was extracted and then used to make the TCR library. Arm-PCR with iRepertoire HTBI primers amplified the CDR3 regions for these TCR beta libraries. MiXCR was run by TCRdb on the multiplex PCR reads, yielding one entry per CDR3 protein. This sample has more than 400,000 distinct CDR3 sequences, with less than 20% found just once. The same sample was also used in a study of T cells in Graves' hyperthyroidism and ophthalmopathy.

This sample comprised peripheral blood mononuclear cells (PBMCs), obtained at new diagnosis, from a patient treated with antithyroid drugs. The receptors shown here come from a woman aged 25 to 45 with Graves disease.

Of note for this clonotype: Compared with germline, one end of the junction differs, possibly owing to a read error. The chain recombines TRBV11-2 with TRBJ2-2, with D maybe TRBD2 (5 bases). Looked up from germline, CDR1 is SGHAT and CDR2 is FQNNGV. This CDR3 has 15 amino acids. CDR3 residues: CASSLGPRGTGELFF. DNA of the CDR3: TGCGCCAGCAGCTTGGGCCCCCGCGGGACCGGGGAGCTGTTTTTT.

This clonotype was counted ten times or more. The chain joins TRBV10-3 to TRBJ1-5; 8 nucleotides align to TRBD1. Germline CDR1 ENHRY, CDR2 SYGVKD. After removal of 3 bases from V and 5 bases from J, the junction contained 9 bases not matched to a gene. The CDR3 runs 16 residues. The CDR3 coding sequence is TGTGCCATCAGTGAAAACCCGGGACAGGCTCATCAGCCCCAGCATTTT. Translating it yields CAISENPGQAHQPQHF.

Only a few counts were recorded for this clonotype. The V call is TRBV5-1, the J call TRBJ1-2, with a weak D call TRBD1 (5 bases). CDR1 and CDR2 from the germline V gene are SGHRS and YFSETQ. Trimming stripped 1 base from V and 3 bases from J, with 10 bases between. CDR3 length: 14 residues. CDR3 in DNA: TGCGCCAGCAGCTTGTCTGGGGGTGACTATGGCTACACCTTC. This gives the protein CASSLSGGDYGYTF.

This clonotype has a handful of counts. The chain couples TRBV7-8 to TRBJ2-7; maybe TRBD1 (6 bases). The CDR3 is 13 amino acids. Trimming took 5 bases from V and 0 from J, leaving 8 bases between them. Germline V gives CDR1 SGHVS, CDR2 FQNEAQ. The DNA of the CDR3 is TGTGCCAGCAGCACAGGGAGCTCCTACGAGCAGTACTTC. Translating gives CASSTGSSYEQYF.

Many counts were recorded for this clonotype. The gene calls are TRBV27 and TRBJ2-3; 11 positions match TRBD2. The J segment lost 1 base and the V segment lost 5 bases, leaving 5 bases of the junction unmatched. CDR1 and CDR2 (germline): MNHEY, SMNVEV (reference sequence). The length of the CDR3 is 16 residues. CDR3 loop: CASSAGLAVGTDTQYF. The CDR3 bases are TGTGCCAGCAGTGCGGGACTAGCGGTCGGCACAGATACGCAGTATTTT.

This clonotype was recorded many times. The chain carries TRBV7-2 and TRBJ2-1; 12 bases are shared with TRBD2. The trim removed 4 bases at V and 4 bases at J, leaving 17 bases unmatched. Germline CDR1 and CDR2: SGHTA and FQGNSA. The CDR3 is made up of 20 amino acids. CDR3 in amino acids: CASSSPRLAGEVSTYNEQFF. DNA for the CDR3: TGTGCCAGCAGCTCACCCCGACTAGCGGGAGAAGTAAGTACGTACAATGAGCAGTTCTTC.

J is TRBJ1-2 and V is TRBV7-9; the D is unclear. The length of the CDR3 is 17 residues. Germline CDR1 is SEHNR and CDR2 is FQNEAQ (reference sequence). V dropped 1 base and J dropped 4 bases, with 19 bases sitting between them. The CDR3 loop reads CASSLGPLEARGYGYTF. DNA for the CDR3: TGTGCCAGCAGCTTAGGCCCCCTCGAGGCTCGAGGCTATGGCTACACCTTC.

Remarks on this clonotype: Since a much larger clone is just one base distant, this may be a read error. J is TRBJ2-7 and V is TRBV18; 10 bases fit TRBD1. CDR1 is KGHSH, CDR2 LQKENI, per germline. The CDR3 spans 14 residues. The CDR3 DNA reads TGTGCCAGCTCACCGGGACAGGGGCATTTCGAGCTGTACTTC. It specifies CASSPGQGHFELYF.

This clonotype has a count of ten or more. CDR3 protein: CASSGGTMNTEAFF. The CDR3 bases are TGTGCCAGCAGCGGGGGAACCATGAACACTGAAGCTTTCTTT. The chain recombines TRBV2 with TRBJ1-1, with D tentatively TRBD1 (5 bases). The length of the CDR3 is 14 residues. The germline CDR1 and CDR2 sequences are SNHLY and FYNNEI. Trimming removed 6 bases from V and 0 bases from J, with 11 bases in between.

This clonotype was recorded at least ten times. This chain links TRBV3-1 with TRBJ2-1; 9 bases line up with TRBD2. Trimming cost V 4 bases and J 1 base; bases outside gene matches: 2. This CDR3 is 15 amino acids long. Germline V CDR1 and CDR2: LGHDT, YNNKEL (reference sequence). CDR3 protein: CASSPLAGSYNEQFF. DNA for the CDR3: TGTGCCAGCAGCCCACTAGCGGGTTCCTACAATGAGCAGTTCTTC.

Concerning this clonotype: Being one base from a much bigger clone, this may be a read error. This rearrangement joins TRBV28 to TRBJ2-1; 7 bases align to TRBD2. Germline CDR1 MDHEN, CDR2 SYDVKM. The CDR3 extends over 15 amino acids. The CDR3 loop is CARSFLRGIYNEQFF. In nucleotides, the CDR3 is TGTGCCCGCAGTTTTTTGCGGGGGATATACAATGAGCAGTTCTTC. The full variable domain, with the rest looked up from reference TRBV28 and TRBJ2-1, is DVKVTQSSRYLVKRTGEKVFLECVQDMDHENMFWYRQDPGLGLRLIYFSYDVKMKEKGDIPEGYSVSREKKERFSLILESASTNQTSMYLCARSFLRGIYNEQFFGPGTRLTVL.

This clonotype occurred many times. The V gene is TRBV11-2, the J gene TRBJ2-1, with D hard to call. The germline V and J ends were trimmed by 6 bases and 0 bases, with 12 bases remaining between them. In germline, CDR1 is SGHAT, CDR2 FQNNGV. The CDR3 extends over 15 amino acids. The CDR3: CASRVSSGSYNEQFF. The CDR3 region has the DNA TGTGCCAGCAGGGTTAGTTCGGGCTCCTACAATGAGCAGTTCTTC.

The table lists this clonotype with a few counts. The rearrangement joins TRBV7-9 to TRBJ2-2; D may be TRBD1 or TRBD2 (5 bases each). The CDR3 is 18 residues long. With 5 bases removed from V and 2 bases from J, the gap between germline ends came to 21 bases. Germline-derived CDR1 and CDR2 are SEHNR and FQNEAQ (reference sequence). The CDR3: CASSRPGTGGSNTGELFF. For the CDR3, the DNA is TGTGCCAGCAGCCGACCGGGGACGGGTGGGAGCAACACCGGGGAGCTGTTTTTT.

This clonotype was counted between two and nine times. CDR3 amino acids: CAISERGETQYF. CDR3 nucleotides: TGTGCCATCAGTGAGAGAGGAGAGACCCAGTACTTC. The rearrangement uses TRBV10-3 and TRBJ2-5, with D unresolved. The V end was cut by 2 bases, the J end by 4 bases, with 5 bases between. This CDR3 contains 12 residues. The germline gives CDR1 ENHRY, CDR2 SYGVKD.

This clonotype was found once. This may come from a read error, since a much larger clone is one base off. The chain links TRBV24-1 to TRBJ2-1; D is unresolved. This CDR3 region has 11 residues. Looked up from germline, CDR1 is KGHDR and CDR2 is SFDVKD. CDR3 amino acids: CATSATNERFF. CDR3 DNA sequence: TGTGCCACCAGTGCTACCAATGAGCGGTTCTTC.

This clonotype was recorded at least ten times. This CDR3 reads CSALGRESSYEQYF. The CDR3 DNA is TGCAGTGCTCTGGGGCGGGAGTCCTCCTACGAGCAGTACTTC. The chain uses TRBV20-1 and TRBJ2-7; TRBD2 agrees at 7 bases. The CDR3 loop spans 14 amino acids. V lost 5 bases and J lost 0; bases outside the gene matches: 7. Germline V gene lookup returns CDR1 DFQATT and CDR2 SNEGSKA (reference sequence).

In this sample, this clonotype turned up many times. The genes are TRBV7-9 and TRBJ2-1; D not certain. V was pared by 10 bases and J by 5 bases, with 12 bases between. Germline CDR1 is SEHNR and CDR2 is FQNEAQ (reference sequence). The length of the CDR3 is 12 residues. The CDR3 nucleotides read TGTGCCACCGGCTGGTCAGACAATGAGCAGTTCTTC. This gives the protein CATGWSDNEQFF.

This clonotype was detected only a few times. The chain employs TRBV20-1 and TRBJ2-2, with TRBD1 as a possible D gene (5 bases). In germline, CDR1 is DFQATT, CDR2 SNEGSKA (reference sequence). CDR3 length: 15 residues. The V gene lost 1 base and the J gene lost 0 bases, with 9 bases spanning the gap. The CDR3 sequence is CSARVGAANTGELFF. The CDR3 nucleotides are TGCAGTGCTAGAGTTGGGGCGGCGAACACCGGGGAGCTGTTTTTT.

CDR3 in amino acids: CASSVGVGLAGATDTQYF. As DNA, the CDR3 is TGTGCCAGCAGCGTAGGTGTGGGACTAGCGGGAGCCACAGATACGCAGTATTTT. The chain employs TRBV9 and TRBJ2-3; TRBD2 agrees at 14 bases. This CDR3 contains 18 residues. V lost 0 bases and J lost 2; bases outside the gene matches: 5. CDR1 is SGDLS and CDR2 is YYNGEE in the germline V gene.

This clonotype was counted only a few times. The V call is TRBV7-9, the J call TRBJ2-7, with D unclear. The germline gives CDR1 SEHNR, CDR2 FQNEAQ (reference sequence). The CDR3 length is 12 residues. V lost 3 bases, J lost 2 bases, and 5 bases lay in between. The CDR3 DNA reads as TGTGCCAGCAGCTTCGCTGCCTACGAGCAGTACTTC. Protein product: CASSFAAYEQYF.

This clonotype was seen many times. The CDR3 bases are TGTGCCAGCAGCCGGACCCTCTATGGCTACACCTTC. It codes for CASSRTLYGYTF. J is TRBJ1-2 and V is TRBV28, with unresolved D. The V and J ends lost 6 bases and 4 bases respectively, with 9 bases between them. Germline V gene sequence: CDR1 MDHEN, CDR2 SYDVKM. The CDR3 is made up of 12 amino acids.

The chain carries TRBV4-1 and TRBJ1-5; D not resolved. Germline V gene lookup returns CDR1 MGHRA and CDR2 YSYEKL. Between the trimmed V and J ends, which lost 2 bases and 0 bases, there was a span of 8 bases. The CDR3 totals 15 residues. This CDR3 reads CASSQLGISNQPQHF. The CDR3 DNA sequence: TGCGCCAGCAGCCAATTAGGTATTAGCAATCAGCCCCAGCATTTT.

This clonotype has more than one count but fewer than ten. This chain uses TRBV4-3 with TRBJ1-1, with a weak D call TRBD1 (5 bases). V was cut by 1 base and J by 4 bases, with 10 bases left in between. The CDR3 contains 14 residues. CDR1 is LGHNA, CDR2 YSLEER, per germline. The CDR3 reads CASSQGARATEAFF. CDR3 coding DNA: TGCGCCAGCAGCCAAGGAGCCAGGGCCACTGAAGCTTTCTTT.

V and J are TRBV5-6 and TRBJ1-5; D is undetermined. Germline assignment: CDR1 SGHDT and CDR2 YYEEEE. Trimming cost V 0 bases and J 0 bases, with 7 bases left between them. CDR3 size: 15 residues. The CDR3: CASSLGVHSNQPQHF. In DNA form, the CDR3 reads TGTGCCAGCAGCTTGGGGGTGCATAGCAATCAGCCCCAGCATTTT.

Turning to this clonotype: A much larger clone lies a single base off, so this may be a read error. The chain has TRBV3-1 and TRBJ2-2; maybe TRBD2 (6 bases). With 7 bases removed from V and 7 bases from J, the gap between germline ends came to 7 bases. The germline V gene has CDR1 LGHDT and CDR2 YNNKEL (reference sequence). This CDR3 is 11 amino acids long. CDR3 loop: CASKGGGELFF. The CDR3 DNA is TGTGCCAGCAAGGGAGGCGGGGAGCTGTTTTTT.

This chain links TRBV7-2 with TRBJ1-2; D perhaps matches TRBD1 (5 bases). The V gene's germline CDR1 is SGHTA and CDR2 FQGNSA. Trimming removed 0 bases from V and 6 bases from J, with 14 bases in between. The CDR3 sequence is 15 residues long. DNA for the CDR3: TGTGCCAGCAGCTTAGCTCCCCAGGGAATAGATGGCTACACCTTC. Its protein product is CASSLAPQGIDGYTF.